This T cell receptor beta chain appears in the sequencing data of a study of shared clonotypes between healthy human individuals. Assay execution took place at the deep level. Generated by immunoSEQ multiplex PCR, the TCRdb table keeps only in-frame clones and is missing some. This table holds 750,000 to 1,000,000 clones, almost 95% found once. Naive CD8 cells lacked CD45RO and underwent positive selection for CCR7, leaving out terminally differentiated effector memory CD45RA+ cells. General study points: Sorted-subset sequencing was shown by rarefaction to be incomplete despite large depth.

CDR3 length equals 16 residues. Trimming removed 8 bases at V and 6 bases at J, with 26 bases between. Germline V gene data show CDR1 as MNHEY and CDR2 as SMNVEV (reference sequence). Of note for this clone: Antigen unknown.

The rearrangement links TRBV27 to TRBJ2-7, with a tentative D call TRBD1 (5 bases). The sample comprised naive CD8+ T cells sorted from blood. This TCR derives from a man aged 25 to 40 in good health. The CDR3 nucleotides are TGTGCCAGCGCCGCGATCCCAGGCCCCCCCAGGGCCGAGCAGTACTTC. The encoded protein is CASAAIPGPPRAEQYF.